This T cell receptor beta chain comes out of a study of blood T cell repertoires in COVID-19. Study context: Collection of acute and convalescent COVID-19 samples took place in the United States, Italy and Spain. Sources were T cells, B-cell-depleted T cells, or PBMCs; the material itself was cDNA or gDNA.

Measured with immunoSEQ multiplex PCR; TCRdb has only the in-frame clones, and not every one. The sample lists approximately 140,000 clones; about 82% were seen once. V lost 6 bases and J lost 5; bases outside the gene matches: 13. Germline-derived CDR1 and CDR2 are SEHNR and FQNEAQ (reference sequence). The CDR3 consists of 17 residues. The sequence derives from a woman aged 60-70 years with acute or convalescent COVID-19. The sample consisted of peripheral blood. The gene calls are TRBV7-9 and TRBJ2-2, with 9 bases identical to TRBD2. The CDR3 here is CASSTGLAVEGTGELFF. CDR3 bases: TGTGCCAGCAGTACGGGACTAGCAGTCGAGGGAACCGGGGAGCTGTTTTTT.